The TCR beta chain described here comes from a study of T-cell reconstitution after alpha-beta-depleted transplantation in children. This sample's TCRbeta library carried unique molecular identifier barcodes. Each CDR3 protein is one row after TCRdb ran MiXCR on the PCR reads. Of around 440,000 distinct CDR3 sequences detected, roughly 17% appear once; the ten largest clones hold under 30%. The CDR3 has 17 amino acids. The V segment lost 6 bases and the J segment 0 bases; nucleotides outside the gene matches: 11. Sequencing used PBMCs, mostly from graft donor cells, obtained 360 days after TCRalphabeta/CD19-depleted stem cell transplant. This clonotype originated in a boy under three years old who had a stem cell transplant for Wiskott-Aldrich syndrome, so the T cells may come from the graft donor. This chain uses TRBV12-3 or TRBV12-4 with TRBJ2-1, with 7 bases that match TRBD1. DNA of the CDR3: TGTGCCAGCAGACTCTATGGACCAGGGGGCTCCTACAATGAGCAGTTCTTC. This sequence encodes CASRLYGPGGSYNEQFF.